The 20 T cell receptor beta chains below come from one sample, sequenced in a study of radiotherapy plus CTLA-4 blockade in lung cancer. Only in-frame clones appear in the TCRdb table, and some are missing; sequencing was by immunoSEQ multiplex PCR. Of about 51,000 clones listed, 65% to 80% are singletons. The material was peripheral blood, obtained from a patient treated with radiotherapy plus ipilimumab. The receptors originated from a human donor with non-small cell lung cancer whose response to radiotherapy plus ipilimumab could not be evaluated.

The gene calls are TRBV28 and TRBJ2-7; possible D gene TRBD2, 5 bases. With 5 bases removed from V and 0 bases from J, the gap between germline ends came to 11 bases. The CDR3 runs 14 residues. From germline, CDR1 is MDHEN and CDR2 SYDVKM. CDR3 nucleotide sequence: TGTGCCAGCAGTATCGGTGGGAGCTCCTACGAGCAGTACTTC. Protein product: CASSIGGSSYEQYF.

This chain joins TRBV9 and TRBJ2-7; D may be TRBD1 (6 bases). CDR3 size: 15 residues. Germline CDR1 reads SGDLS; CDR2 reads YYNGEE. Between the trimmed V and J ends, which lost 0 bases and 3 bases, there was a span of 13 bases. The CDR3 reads CASSVGPGASYEQYF. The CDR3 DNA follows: TGTGCCAGCAGCGTAGGCCCAGGGGCAAGCTACGAGCAGTACTTC.

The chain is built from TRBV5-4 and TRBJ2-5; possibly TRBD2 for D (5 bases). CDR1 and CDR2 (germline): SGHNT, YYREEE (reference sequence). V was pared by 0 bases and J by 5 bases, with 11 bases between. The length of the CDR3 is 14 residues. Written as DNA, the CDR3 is TGTGCCAGCAGCTTGGATCGGGGTATGGAGACCCAGTACTTC. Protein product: CASSLDRGMETQYF.

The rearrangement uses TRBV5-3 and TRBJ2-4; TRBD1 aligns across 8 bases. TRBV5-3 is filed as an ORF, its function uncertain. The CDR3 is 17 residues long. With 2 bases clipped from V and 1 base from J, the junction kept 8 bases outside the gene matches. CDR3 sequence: CARSLPPTGGAKNIQYF. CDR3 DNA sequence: TGTGCCAGAAGCTTACCTCCCACAGGGGGGGCCAAAAACATTCAGTACTTC.

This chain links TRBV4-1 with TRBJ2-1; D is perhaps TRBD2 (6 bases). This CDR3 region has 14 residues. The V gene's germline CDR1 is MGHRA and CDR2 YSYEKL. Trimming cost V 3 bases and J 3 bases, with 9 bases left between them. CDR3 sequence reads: CASSHGTYYNEQFF. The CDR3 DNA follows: TGCGCCAGCAGCCATGGGACTTACTACAATGAGCAGTTCTTC.

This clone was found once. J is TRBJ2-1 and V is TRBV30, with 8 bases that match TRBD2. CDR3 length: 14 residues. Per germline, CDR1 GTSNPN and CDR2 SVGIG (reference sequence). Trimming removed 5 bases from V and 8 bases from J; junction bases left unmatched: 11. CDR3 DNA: TGTGCCTGGGTGCCCGGGAGGGCCGTCTATGAGCAGTTCTTC. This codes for CAWVPGRAVYEQFF. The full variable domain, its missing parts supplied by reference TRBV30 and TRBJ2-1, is SQTIHQWPATLVQPVGSPLSLECTVEGTSNPNLYWYRQAAGRGLQLLFYSVGIGQISSEVPQNLSASRPQDRQFILSSKKLLLSDSGFYLCAWVPGRAVYEQFFGPGTRLTVL.

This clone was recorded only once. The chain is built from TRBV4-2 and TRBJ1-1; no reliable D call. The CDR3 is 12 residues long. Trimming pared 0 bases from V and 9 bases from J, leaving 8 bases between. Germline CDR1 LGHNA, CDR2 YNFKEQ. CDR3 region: CASSQEEQKAFF. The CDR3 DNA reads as TGTGCCAGCAGCCAAGAAGAACAAAAAGCTTTCTTT.

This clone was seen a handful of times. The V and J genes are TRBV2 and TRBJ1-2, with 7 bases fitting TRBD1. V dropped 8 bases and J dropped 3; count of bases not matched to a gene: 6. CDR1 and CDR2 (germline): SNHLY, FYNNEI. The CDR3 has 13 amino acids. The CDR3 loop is CASQGTGDYGYTF. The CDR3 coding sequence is TGTGCCAGCCAGGGAACAGGGGACTATGGCTACACCTTC. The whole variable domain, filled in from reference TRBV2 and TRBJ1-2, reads EPEVTQTPSHQVTQMGQEVILRCVPISNHLYFYWYRQILGQKVEFLVSFYNNEISEKSEIFDDQFSVERPDGSNFTLKIRSTKLEDSAMYFCASQGTGDYGYTFGSGTRLTVV.

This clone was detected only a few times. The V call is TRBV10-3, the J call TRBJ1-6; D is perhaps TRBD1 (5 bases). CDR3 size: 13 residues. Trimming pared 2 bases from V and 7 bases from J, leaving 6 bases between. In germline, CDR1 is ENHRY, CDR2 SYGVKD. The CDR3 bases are TGTGCCATCAGTGAGACAGGCAATTCACCCCTCCACTTT. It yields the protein CAISETGNSPLHF.

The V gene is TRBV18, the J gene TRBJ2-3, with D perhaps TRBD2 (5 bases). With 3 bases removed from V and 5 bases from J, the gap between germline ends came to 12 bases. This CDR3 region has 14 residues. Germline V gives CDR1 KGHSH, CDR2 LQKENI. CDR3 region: CASSPWEGGDTQYF. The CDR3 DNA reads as TGTGCCAGCTCACCCTGGGAAGGAGGAGATACGCAGTATTTT.

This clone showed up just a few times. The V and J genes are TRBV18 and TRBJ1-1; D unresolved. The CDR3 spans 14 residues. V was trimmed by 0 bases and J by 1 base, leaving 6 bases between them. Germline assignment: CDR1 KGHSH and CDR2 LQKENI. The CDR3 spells CASSPPLPNTEAFF. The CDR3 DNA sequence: TGTGCCAGCTCACCACCACTCCCGAACACTGAAGCTTTCTTT.

CDR3 sequence (DNA): TGTGCCAGCAGCTTAGCAGGGGTCACAGATACGCAGTATTTT. It is translated as CASSLAGVTDTQYF. The genes are TRBV13 and TRBJ2-3, with D tentatively TRBD1 (6 bases). Germline-derived CDR1 and CDR2 are PRHDT and FYEKMQ (reference sequence). There are 14 residues in the CDR3. The ends were cut back, 1 base at V and 2 bases at J, with 7 bases in the middle.

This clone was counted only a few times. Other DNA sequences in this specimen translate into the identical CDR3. CDR3 sequence: CASSPATGSGELFF. CDR3 nucleotide sequence: TGTGCCAGCAGTCCAGCAACAGGGTCCGGGGAGCTGTTTTTT. This chain links TRBV27 with TRBJ2-2; perhaps TRBD1 as D (6 bases). Trimming took 5 bases from V and 6 from J, leaving 13 bases between them. In germline, CDR1 is MNHEY, CDR2 SMNVEV (reference sequence). The CDR3 has 14 residues.

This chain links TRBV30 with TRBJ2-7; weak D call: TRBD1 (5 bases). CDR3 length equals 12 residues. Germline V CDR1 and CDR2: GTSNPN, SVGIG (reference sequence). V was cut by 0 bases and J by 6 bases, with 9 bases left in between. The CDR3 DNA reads TGTGCCTGGAGTGTTTGGGGCGGCGAGCAGTACTTC. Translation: CAWSVWGGEQYF.

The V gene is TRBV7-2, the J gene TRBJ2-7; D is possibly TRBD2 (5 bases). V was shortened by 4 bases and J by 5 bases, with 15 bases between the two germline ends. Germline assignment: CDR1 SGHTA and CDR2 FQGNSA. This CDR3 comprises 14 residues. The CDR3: CASSSAVSFNEQYF. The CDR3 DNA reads TGTGCCAGCAGCTCAGCGGTTAGTTTTAACGAGCAGTACTTC.

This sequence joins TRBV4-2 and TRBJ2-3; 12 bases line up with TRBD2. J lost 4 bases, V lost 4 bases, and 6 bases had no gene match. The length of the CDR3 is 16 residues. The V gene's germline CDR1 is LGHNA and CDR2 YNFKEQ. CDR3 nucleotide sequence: TGTGCCAGCAGCCCTCTAGCGGGGGGGAGCTCAGATACGCAGTATTTT. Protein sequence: CASSPLAGGSSDTQYF.

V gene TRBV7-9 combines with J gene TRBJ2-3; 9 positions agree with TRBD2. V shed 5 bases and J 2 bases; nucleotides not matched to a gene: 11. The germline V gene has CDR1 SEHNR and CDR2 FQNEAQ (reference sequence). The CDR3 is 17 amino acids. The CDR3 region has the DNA TGTGCCAGCAGCAACACTCTAGCGGGAACAGCCACAGATACGCAGTATTTT. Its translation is CASSNTLAGTATDTQYF.

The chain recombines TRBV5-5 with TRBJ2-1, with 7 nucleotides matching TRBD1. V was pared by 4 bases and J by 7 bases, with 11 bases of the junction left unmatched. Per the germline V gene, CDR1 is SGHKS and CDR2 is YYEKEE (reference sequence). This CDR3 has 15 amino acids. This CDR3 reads CASSDLTGIGNEQFF. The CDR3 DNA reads TGTGCCAGCAGCGATCTGACAGGGATTGGTAATGAGCAGTTCTTC.

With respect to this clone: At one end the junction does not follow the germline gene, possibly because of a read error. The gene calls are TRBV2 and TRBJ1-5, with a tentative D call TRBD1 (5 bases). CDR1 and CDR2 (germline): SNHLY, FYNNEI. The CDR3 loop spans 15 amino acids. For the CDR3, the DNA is TGTACCAGCAGTGAAGCGCGGGGCCACAATCAGCCCCAGCATTTT. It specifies CTSSEARGHNQPQHF.

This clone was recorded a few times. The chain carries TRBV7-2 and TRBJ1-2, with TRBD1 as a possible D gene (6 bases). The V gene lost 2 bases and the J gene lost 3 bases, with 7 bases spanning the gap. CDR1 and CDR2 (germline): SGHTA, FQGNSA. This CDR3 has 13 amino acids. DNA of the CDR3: TGTGCCAGCAGCTTAAGGGGGTACTATGGCTACACCTTC. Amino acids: CASSLRGYYGYTF.